Listed below are T cell receptor beta chains from one sample, sequenced in a study of CD8+ T cells in alopecia areata. The repertoire was sequenced with immunoSEQ multiplex PCR; TCRdb's copy has only in-frame clones and lacks some. The sample contains some 190,000 clones, roughly half of which appear only once. This specimen was CD8+ T cells sorted from blood, taken around week 54, from a patient treated with tofacitinib. The source is a human donor with alopecia areata. The CDR3 runs from the conserved cysteine through the conserved F or W. A D gene is named only where the DNA matches it firmly. The size field is filled for only some rows; it gives once, few, many or a size class.

J gene,V gene,clone size,D gene,CDR3 DNA,CDR3 protein
TRBJ2-2,TRBV4-3,NA,TRBD1,TGCGCCAGCAGCCAAGAAACCGCGACAGGGATCACCGGGGAGCTGTTTTTT,CASSQETATGITGELFF
TRBJ2-7,TRBV30,NA,NA,TGTGCCTGGATCGCTCCCAGGATTTCCTACGAGCAGTACTTC,CAWIAPRISYEQYF
TRBJ1-1,TRBV6-6,NA,NA,TGTGCCAGTAAGGGGCAGAACATGAACACTGAAGCTTTCTTT,CASKGQNMNTEAFF
TRBJ1-5,TRBV9,NA,NA,TGTGCCAGCAGCGTAGACGAGGGCTTTAATCAGCCCCAGCATTTT,CASSVDEGFNQPQHF
TRBJ2-3,TRBV5-1,NA,NA,TGCGCCAGCAGGTTCGGGAAACCTCCCACAGATACGCAGTATTTT,CASRFGKPPTDTQYF
TRBJ2-1,TRBV29-1,few,TRBD1,TGCAGCGCCGAGACAGGGAGATCGAATGAGCAGTTCTTC,CSAETGRSNEQFF
TRBJ1-4,TRBV4-1,few,NA,TGCGCCAGCAGCCATGACATTTCGCCAGGCCGGTCCGGAAAACTGTTTTTT,CASSHDISPGRSGKLFF
TRBJ1-1,TRBV27,NA,TRBD1,TGTGCCAGCAGTGGACAGGGGGCATACACTGAAGCTTTCTTT,CASSGQGAYTEAFF
TRBJ1-3,TRBV30,NA,NA,TGTGCCTGGAGTCCGAGGGGAAACACCATATATTTT,CAWSPRGNTIYF
TRBJ2-3,TRBV18,NA,NA,TGTGCCAGCTCACCAGGGCAGAGTACGCAGTATTTT,CASSPGQSTQYF
TRBJ2-4,TRBV9,many,NA,TGTGCCAGCAGCGTAGACACCAAAAACATTCAGTACTTC,CASSVDTKNIQYF
TRBJ1-5,TRBV19,NA,NA,TGTGCCAGTAATATGGGGCTGGGTCAGCCCCAGCATTTT,CASNMGLGQPQHF
TRBJ2-3,TRBV7-9,NA,NA,TGTGCCAGCAGCACCTCATACAGGGAAGGTCGGACAGATACGCAGTATTTT,CASSTSYREGRTDTQYF
TRBJ1-5,TRBV7-9,NA,NA,TGTGCCAGCAGCTTAGTAGGCAGAGATCAGCCCCAGCATTTT,CASSLVGRDQPQHF
TRBJ2-1,TRBV4-1,NA,NA,TGCGCCAGCAGCCTGAGGGGGAATGAGCAGTTCTTC,CASSLRGNEQFF
TRBJ2-7,TRBV6-5,NA,NA,TGTGCCACCCGCCCAGGAGGGGCACACGAGCAGTACTTC,CATRPGGAHEQYF
TRBJ2-7,TRBV13,NA,NA,TGTGCCAGCAGCTTAGAGGGGTACGAGCAGTACTTC,CASSLEGYEQYF
TRBJ1-4,TRBV23-1,NA,NA,TGCGCCAGCAGTCAATCAGACACCTCTAATGAAAAACTGTTTTTT,CASSQSDTSNEKLFF
TRBJ2-7,TRBV10-1,NA,TRBD1,TGCGCCAGCAGCAGGACAGGGGTCAACGAGCAGTACTTC,CASSRTGVNEQYF
TRBJ2-7,TRBV5-6,once,NA,TGTGCCAGCAGCTTTGAGGGTTGGGCCTACGAGCAGTACTTC,CASSFEGWAYEQYF
TRBJ2-2,TRBV7-2,few,TRBD2,TGTGCCAGCAGCACCGGACTAGCGGGCACCGGGGAGCTGTTTTTT,CASSTGLAGTGELFF
TRBJ1-1,TRBV13,NA,TRBD1,TGTGCCAGCAGCTTAGACGGACAGGGAGAGACTGAAGCTTTCTTT,CASSLDGQGETEAFF
TRBJ2-7,TRBV7-8,few,TRBD1,TGTGCCAGCAGCTTAGGGCAGGGGGCACTGGAGCAGTACTTC,CASSLGQGALEQYF
TRBJ1-2,TRBV4-1,NA,NA,TGCGCCAGCAGCCAAGACGAGGGGATCTATGGCTACACCTTC,CASSQDEGIYGYTF
TRBJ2-1,TRBV7-8,NA,NA,TGTGCCAGCAGCTTGAGGACTGCGATGGACGAGCAGTTCTTC,CASSLRTAMDEQFF
TRBJ1-6,TRBV6-5,NA,TRBD1,TGTGCCAGCAGTGTTACAGGGGATTCACCCCTCCACTTT,CASSVTGDSPLHF
TRBJ1-2,TRBV13,NA,NA,TGTGCCAGCAGCGGAATGGGACACCGAGATGGCTACACCTTC,CASSGMGHRDGYTF
TRBJ1-5,TRBV2,NA,NA,TGTGCCAGCAGCCCAACTACGGCCAATCAGCCCCAGCATTTT,CASSPTTANQPQHF
TRBJ1-1,TRBV5-6,few,NA,TGTGCCAGCAGCTTCACTGTGAACACTGAAGCTTTCTTT,CASSFTVNTEAFF
TRBJ2-1,TRBV5-1,NA,TRBD2,TGCGCCAGCAGCTTTTCTAGCGGGGGCCCTCTCGGTGAGCAGTTCTTC,CASSFSSGGPLGEQFF
TRBJ2-6,TRBV6-5,few,NA,TGTGCCAGCAGCCTCGACACTGGGGCCAACGTCCTGACTTTC,CASSLDTGANVLTF
TRBJ1-6,TRBV13,NA,NA,TGTGCCAGCAGCCGCCGAGGTGGGGCTAATTCACCCCTCCACTTT,CASSRRGGANSPLHF
TRBJ1-2,TRBV9,NA,NA,TGTGCCAGCAGCCAGGGGAGTATGTATGGCTACACCTTC,CASSQGSMYGYTF
TRBJ1-1,TRBV6-1,many,NA,TGTGCCAGCAGTCCTCCCCCCCAGGGTTACACTGAAGCTTTCTTT,CASSPPPQGYTEAFF
TRBJ2-7,TRBV5-4,NA,NA,TGTGCCAGCAGCTTGGATTTGGGGGCCCACGAGCAGTACTTC,CASSLDLGAHEQYF
TRBJ2-1,TRBV4-2,many,TRBD2,TGTGCCAGCAGCCAAGATAGCGGGGGGGCACACAATGAGCAGTTCTTC,CASSQDSGGAHNEQFF
TRBJ1-1,TRBV6-5,NA,NA,TGTGCCAGCAGTTACGGGGGTACCACTGAAGCTTTCTTT,CASSYGGTTEAFF
TRBJ2-7,TRBV29-1,few,NA,TGCAGCGTTGAGATGACAGATTCCTACGAGCAGTACTTC,CSVEMTDSYEQYF
TRBJ2-5,TRBV9,few,TRBD2,TGTGCCAGCAGCCCACGACTAGCGGGCGAAGGGACCCAGTACTTC,CASSPRLAGEGTQYF
TRBJ1-1,TRBV7-2,few,TRBD1,TGTGCCAGCAGCACGCAGGGGGAGGGCACTGAAGCTTTCTTT,CASSTQGEGTEAFF
TRBJ2-7,TRBV5-4,NA,NA,TGTGCCAGCAGCTTGGAAGGTCAGGCCTACGAGCAGTACTTC,CASSLEGQAYEQYF
TRBJ1-1,TRBV4-2,NA,NA,TGTGCCAGCAGCCCCGACGTTGGCGGCATTTCGGACACTGAAGCTTTCTTT,CASSPDVGGISDTEAFF